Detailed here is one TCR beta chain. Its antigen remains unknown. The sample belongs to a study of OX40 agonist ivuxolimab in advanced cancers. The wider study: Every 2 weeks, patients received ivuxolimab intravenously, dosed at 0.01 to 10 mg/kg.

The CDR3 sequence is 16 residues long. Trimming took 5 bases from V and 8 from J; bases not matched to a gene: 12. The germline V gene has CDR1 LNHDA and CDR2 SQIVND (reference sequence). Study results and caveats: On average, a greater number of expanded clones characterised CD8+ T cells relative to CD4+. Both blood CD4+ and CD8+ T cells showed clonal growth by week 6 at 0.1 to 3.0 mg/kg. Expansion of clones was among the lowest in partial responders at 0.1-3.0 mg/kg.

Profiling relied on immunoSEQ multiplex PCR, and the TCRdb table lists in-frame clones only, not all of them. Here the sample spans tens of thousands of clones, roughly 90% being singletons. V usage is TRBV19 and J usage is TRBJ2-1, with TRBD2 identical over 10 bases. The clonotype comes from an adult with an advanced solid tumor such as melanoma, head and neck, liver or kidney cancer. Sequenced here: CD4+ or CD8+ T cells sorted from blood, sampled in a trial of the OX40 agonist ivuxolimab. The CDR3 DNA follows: TGTGCCAGTAGTTTCACCCCCCTAGCGGGAGAGGATGAGCAGTTCTTC. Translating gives CASSFTPLAGEDEQFF.